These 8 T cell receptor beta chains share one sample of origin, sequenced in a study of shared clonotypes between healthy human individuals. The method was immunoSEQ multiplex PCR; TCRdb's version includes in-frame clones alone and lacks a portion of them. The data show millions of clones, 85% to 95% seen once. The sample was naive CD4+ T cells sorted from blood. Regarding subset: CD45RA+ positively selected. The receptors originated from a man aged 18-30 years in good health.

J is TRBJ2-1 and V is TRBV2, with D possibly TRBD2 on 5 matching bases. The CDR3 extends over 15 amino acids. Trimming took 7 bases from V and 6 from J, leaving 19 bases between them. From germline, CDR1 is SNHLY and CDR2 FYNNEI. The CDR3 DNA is TGTGCCAGCAAAAATTTCCAGAGCGGTGGCAATGAGCAGTTCTTC. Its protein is CASKNFQSGGNEQFF. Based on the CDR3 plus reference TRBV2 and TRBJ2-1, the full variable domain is EPEVTQTPSHQVTQMGQEVILRCVPISNHLYFYWYRQILGQKVEFLVSFYNNEISEKSEIFDDQFSVERPDGSNFTLKIRSTKLEDSAMYFCASKNFQSGGNEQFFGPGTRLTVL.

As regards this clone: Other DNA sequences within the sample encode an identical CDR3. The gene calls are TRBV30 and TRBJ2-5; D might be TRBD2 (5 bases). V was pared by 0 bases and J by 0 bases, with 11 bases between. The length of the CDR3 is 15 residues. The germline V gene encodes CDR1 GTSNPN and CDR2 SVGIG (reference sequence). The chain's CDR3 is CAWSVRGWYQETQYF. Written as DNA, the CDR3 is TGTGCCTGGAGTGTCCGGGGATGGTACCAAGAGACCCAGTACTTC.

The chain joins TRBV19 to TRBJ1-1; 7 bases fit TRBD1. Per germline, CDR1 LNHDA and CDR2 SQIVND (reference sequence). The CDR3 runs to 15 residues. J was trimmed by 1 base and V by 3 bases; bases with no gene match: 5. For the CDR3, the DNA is TGTGCCAGTAGTATGGGACAGAAGAGGAACACTGAAGCTTTCTTT. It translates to CASSMGQKRNTEAFF.

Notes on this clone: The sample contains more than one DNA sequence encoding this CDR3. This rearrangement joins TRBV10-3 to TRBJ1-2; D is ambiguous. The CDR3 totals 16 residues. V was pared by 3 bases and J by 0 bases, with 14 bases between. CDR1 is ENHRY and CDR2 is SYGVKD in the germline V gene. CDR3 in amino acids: CAISDPQGRANYGYTF. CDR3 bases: TGTGCCATCAGTGACCCCCAAGGGCGGGCTAACTATGGCTACACCTTC.

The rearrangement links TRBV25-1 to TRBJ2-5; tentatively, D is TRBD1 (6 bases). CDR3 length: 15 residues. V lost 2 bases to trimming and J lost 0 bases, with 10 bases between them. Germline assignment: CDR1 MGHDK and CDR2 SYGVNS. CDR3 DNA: TGTGCCAGCAGTGAACGCCGGACAGACCAAGAGACCCAGTACTTC. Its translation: CASSERRTDQETQYF.

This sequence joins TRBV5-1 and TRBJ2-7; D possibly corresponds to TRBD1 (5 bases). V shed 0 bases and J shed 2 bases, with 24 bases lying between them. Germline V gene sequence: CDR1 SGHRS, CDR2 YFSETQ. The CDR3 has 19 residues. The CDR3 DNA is TGCGCCAGCAGCTTGGTTAGGGGCAGACAACAAGCCCCGGCCTACGAGCAGTACTTC. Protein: CASSLVRGRQQAPAYEQYF. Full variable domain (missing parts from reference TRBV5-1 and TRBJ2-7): KAGVTQTPRYLIKTRGQQVTLSCSPISGHRSVSWYQQTPGQGLQFLFEYFSETQRNKGNFPGRFSGRQFSNSRSEMNVSTLELGDSALYLCASSLVRGRQQAPAYEQYFGPGTRLTVT.

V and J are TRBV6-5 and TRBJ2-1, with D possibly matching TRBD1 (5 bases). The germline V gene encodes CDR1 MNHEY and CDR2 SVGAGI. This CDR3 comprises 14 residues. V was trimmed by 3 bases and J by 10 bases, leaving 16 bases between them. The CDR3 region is CASSYFKGSSEQFF. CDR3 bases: TGTGCCAGCAGTTATTTCAAGGGGTCTTCGGAGCAGTTCTTC.

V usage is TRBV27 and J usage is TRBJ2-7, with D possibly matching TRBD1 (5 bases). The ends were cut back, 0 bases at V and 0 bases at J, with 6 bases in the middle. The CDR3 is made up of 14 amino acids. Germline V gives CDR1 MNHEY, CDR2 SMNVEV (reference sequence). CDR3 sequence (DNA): TGTGCCAGCAGTTTATCTCAGGGCTCCTACGAGCAGTACTTC. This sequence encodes CASSLSQGSYEQYF.